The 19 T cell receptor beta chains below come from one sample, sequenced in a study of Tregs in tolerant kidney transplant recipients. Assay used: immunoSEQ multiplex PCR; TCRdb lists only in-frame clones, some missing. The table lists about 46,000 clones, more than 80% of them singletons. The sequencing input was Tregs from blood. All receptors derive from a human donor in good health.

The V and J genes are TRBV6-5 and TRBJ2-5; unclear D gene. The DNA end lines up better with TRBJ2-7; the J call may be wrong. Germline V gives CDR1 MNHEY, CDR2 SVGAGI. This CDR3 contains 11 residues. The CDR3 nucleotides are TGTGCCAGCAGACGGAGCTACGAGCAGTACTTC. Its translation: CASRRSYEQYF.

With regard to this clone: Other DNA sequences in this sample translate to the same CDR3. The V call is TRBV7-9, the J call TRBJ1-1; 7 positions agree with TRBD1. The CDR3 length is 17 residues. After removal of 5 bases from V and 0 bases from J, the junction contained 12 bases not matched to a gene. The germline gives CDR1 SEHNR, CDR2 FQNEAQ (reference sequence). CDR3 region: CASSRRGKGPMNTEAFF. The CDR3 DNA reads TGTGCCAGCAGCCGCAGGGGGAAGGGGCCCATGAACACTGAAGCTTTCTTT.

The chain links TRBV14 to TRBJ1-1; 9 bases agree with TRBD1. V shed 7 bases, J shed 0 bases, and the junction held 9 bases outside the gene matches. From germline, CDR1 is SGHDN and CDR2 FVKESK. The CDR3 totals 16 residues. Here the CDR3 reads CASNSPGTGMNTEAFF. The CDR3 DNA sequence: TGTGCCAGCAACAGTCCCGGGACAGGGATGAACACTGAAGCTTTCTTT.

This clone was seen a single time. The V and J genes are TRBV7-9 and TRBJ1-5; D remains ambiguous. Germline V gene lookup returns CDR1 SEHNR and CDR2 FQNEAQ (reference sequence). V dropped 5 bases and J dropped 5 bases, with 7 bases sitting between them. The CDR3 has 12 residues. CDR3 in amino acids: CASSRLDQPQHF. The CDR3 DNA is TGTGCCAGCAGCCGACTGGATCAGCCCCAGCATTTT.

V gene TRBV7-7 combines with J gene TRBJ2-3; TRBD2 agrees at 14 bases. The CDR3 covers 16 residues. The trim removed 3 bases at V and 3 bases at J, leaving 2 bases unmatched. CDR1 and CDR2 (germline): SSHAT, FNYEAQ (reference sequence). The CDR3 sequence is CASSLGLAGVTDTQYF. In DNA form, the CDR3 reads TGTGCCAGCAGCTTGGGACTAGCGGGAGTTACAGATACGCAGTATTTT.

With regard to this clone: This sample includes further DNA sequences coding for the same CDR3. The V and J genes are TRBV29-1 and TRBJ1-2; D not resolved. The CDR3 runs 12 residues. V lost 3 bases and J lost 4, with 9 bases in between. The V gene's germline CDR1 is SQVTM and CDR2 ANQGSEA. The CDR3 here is CSVERGSYGYTF. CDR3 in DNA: TGCAGCGTTGAGCGCGGATCCTATGGCTACACCTTC.

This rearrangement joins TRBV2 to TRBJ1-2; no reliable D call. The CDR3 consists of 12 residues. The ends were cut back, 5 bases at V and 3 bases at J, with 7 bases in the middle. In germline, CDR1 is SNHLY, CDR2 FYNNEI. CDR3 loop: CASSFVDYGYTF. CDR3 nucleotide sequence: TGTGCCAGCAGTTTCGTAGACTATGGCTACACCTTC. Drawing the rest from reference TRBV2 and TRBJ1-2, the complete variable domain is EPEVTQTPSHQVTQMGQEVILRCVPISNHLYFYWYRQILGQKVEFLVSFYNNEISEKSEIFDDQFSVERPDGSNFTLKIRSTKLEDSAMYFCASSFVDYGYTFGSGTRLTVV.

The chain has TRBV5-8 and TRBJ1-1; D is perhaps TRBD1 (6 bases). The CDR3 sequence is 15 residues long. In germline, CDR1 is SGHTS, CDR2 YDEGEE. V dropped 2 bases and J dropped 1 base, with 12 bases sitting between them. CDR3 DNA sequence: TGTGCCAGCAGCTTCAGGGGTAGGCCGAACACTGAAGCTTTCTTT. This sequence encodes CASSFRGRPNTEAFF. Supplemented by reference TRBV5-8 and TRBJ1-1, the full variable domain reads EAGVTQSPTHLIKTRGQQATLRCSPISGHTSVYWYQQALGLGLQFLLWYDEGEERNRGNFPPRFSGRQFPNYSSELNVNALELEDSALYLCASSFRGRPNTEAFFGQGTRLTVV.

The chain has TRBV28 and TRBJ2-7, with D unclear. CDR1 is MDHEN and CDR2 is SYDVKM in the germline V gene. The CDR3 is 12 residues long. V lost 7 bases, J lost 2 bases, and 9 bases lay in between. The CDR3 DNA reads TGTGCCAGCAAGGGTGTAACCTACGAGCAGTACTTC. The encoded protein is CASKGVTYEQYF.

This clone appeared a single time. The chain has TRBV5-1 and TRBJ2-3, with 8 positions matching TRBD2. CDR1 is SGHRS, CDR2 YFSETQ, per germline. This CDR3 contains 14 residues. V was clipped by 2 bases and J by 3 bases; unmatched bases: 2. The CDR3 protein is CASSLAGETDTQYF. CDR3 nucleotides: TGCGCCAGCAGCTTAGCGGGAGAGACAGATACGCAGTATTTT. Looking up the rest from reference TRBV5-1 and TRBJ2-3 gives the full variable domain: KAGVTQTPRYLIKTRGQQVTLSCSPISGHRSVSWYQQTPGQGLQFLFEYFSETQRNKGNFPGRFSGRQFSNSRSEMNVSTLELGDSALYLCASSLAGETDTQYFGPGTRLTVL.

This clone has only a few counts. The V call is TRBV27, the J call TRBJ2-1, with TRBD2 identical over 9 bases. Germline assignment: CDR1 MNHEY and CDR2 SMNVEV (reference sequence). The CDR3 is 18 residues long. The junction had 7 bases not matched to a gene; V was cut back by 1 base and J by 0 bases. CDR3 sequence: CASSLYGTSMSSYNEQFF. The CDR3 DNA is TGTGCCAGCAGTTTATATGGGACTAGCATGAGCTCCTACAATGAGCAGTTCTTC.

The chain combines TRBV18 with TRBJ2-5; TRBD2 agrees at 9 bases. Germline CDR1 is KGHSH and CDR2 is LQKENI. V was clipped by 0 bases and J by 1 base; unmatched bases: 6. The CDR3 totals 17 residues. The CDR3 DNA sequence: TGTGCCAGCTCACCACCGGCCAGCGGGAGGTTCCAAGAGACCCAGTACTTC. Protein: CASSPPASGRFQETQYF.

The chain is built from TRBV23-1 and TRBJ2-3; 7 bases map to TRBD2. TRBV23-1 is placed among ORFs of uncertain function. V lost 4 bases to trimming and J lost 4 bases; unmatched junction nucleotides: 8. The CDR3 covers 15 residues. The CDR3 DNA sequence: TGCGCCAGCAGTCCTAAGCGGGGTGGCGCAGATACGCAGTATTTT. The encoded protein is CASSPKRGGADTQYF.

Here the CDR3 DNA reads TGTGCCAGCTCACTTGGACAGCTTGCAACTAATGAAAAACTGTTTTTT. Protein sequence: CASSLGQLATNEKLFF. This chain joins TRBV18 and TRBJ1-4; perhaps TRBD1 as D (6 bases). V was clipped by 4 bases and J by 0 bases, with 12 bases between them. The CDR3 contains 16 residues. Looked up from germline, CDR1 is KGHSH and CDR2 is LQKENI.

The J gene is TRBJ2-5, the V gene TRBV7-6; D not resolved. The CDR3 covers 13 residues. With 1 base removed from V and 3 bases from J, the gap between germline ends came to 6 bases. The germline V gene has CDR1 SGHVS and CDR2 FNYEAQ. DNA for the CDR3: TGTGCCAGCAGCTTAGGTCCTAAAGAGACCCAGTACTTC. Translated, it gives CASSLGPKETQYF.

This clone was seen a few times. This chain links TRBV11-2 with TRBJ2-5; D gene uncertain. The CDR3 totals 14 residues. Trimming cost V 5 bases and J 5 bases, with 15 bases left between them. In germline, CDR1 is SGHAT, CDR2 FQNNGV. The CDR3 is CASSQGWALETQYF. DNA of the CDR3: TGTGCCAGCAGCCAAGGGTGGGCCCTGGAGACCCAGTACTTC.

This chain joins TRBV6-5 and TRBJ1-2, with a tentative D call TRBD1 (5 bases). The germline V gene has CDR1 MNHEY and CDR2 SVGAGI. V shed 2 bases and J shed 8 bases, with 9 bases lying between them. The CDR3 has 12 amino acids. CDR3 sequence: CASSYQGRGYTF. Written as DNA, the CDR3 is TGTGCCAGCAGTTACCAGGGCCGGGGCTACACCTTC.

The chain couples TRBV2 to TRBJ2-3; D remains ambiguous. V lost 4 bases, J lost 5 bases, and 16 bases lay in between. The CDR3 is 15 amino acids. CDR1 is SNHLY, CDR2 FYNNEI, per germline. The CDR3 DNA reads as TGTGCCAGCAGTGGACCGGAACCCCAGGAAGATACGCAGTATTTT. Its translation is CASSGPEPQEDTQYF.

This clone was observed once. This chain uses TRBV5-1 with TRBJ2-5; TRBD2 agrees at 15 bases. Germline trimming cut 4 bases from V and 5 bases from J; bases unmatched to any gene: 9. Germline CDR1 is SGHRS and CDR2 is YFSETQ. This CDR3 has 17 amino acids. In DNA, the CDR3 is TGCGCCAGCAGCCCGGGACTAGCGGGAGGTTTTGGGGAGACCCAGTACTTC. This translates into CASSPGLAGGFGETQYF. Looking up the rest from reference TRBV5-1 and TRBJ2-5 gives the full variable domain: KAGVTQTPRYLIKTRGQQVTLSCSPISGHRSVSWYQQTPGQGLQFLFEYFSETQRNKGNFPGRFSGRQFSNSRSEMNVSTLELGDSALYLCASSPGLAGGFGETQYFGPGTRLLVL.